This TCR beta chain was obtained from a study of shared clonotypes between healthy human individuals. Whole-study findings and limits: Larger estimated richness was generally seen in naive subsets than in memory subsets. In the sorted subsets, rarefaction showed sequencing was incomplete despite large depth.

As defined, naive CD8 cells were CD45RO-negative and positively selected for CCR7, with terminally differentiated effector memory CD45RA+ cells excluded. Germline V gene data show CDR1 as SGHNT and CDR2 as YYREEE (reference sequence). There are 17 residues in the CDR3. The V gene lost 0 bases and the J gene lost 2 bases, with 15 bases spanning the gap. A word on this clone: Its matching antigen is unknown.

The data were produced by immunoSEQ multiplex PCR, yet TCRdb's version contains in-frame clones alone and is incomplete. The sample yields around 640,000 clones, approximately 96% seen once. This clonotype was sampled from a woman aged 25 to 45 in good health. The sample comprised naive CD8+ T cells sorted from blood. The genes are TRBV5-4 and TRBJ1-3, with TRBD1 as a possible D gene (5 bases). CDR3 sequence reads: CASSLVPTVRTGNTIYF. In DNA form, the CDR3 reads TGTGCCAGCAGCTTGGTCCCGACAGTCCGGACTGGAAACACCATATATTTT.